This T cell receptor beta chain emerged from a study of T cell responses to AZD1222 COVID-19 vaccine. Sequenced by immunoSEQ multiplex PCR; TCRdb stores in-frame clones only, minus some. This table holds some 120,000 clones, approximately 93% found once. About this clone itself: Its antigen is still unknown.

V was clipped by 7 bases and J by 1 base, with 8 bases between them. The CDR3 contains 13 residues. From germline, CDR1 is LNHDA and CDR2 SQIVND (reference sequence). Study-level findings and limits: At baseline, seropositivity was found in only a handful of AZD1222 recipients.

The sequence was obtained from an adult in good health. Sequences were derived from peripheral blood, sampled on day 0 of AZD1222 vaccination. V is TRBV19 and J is TRBJ1-5; D remains unclear. The CDR3 loop is CASTGASNQPQHF. CDR3 bases: TGTGCCAGTACTGGCGCCAGCAATCAGCCCCAGCATTTT.